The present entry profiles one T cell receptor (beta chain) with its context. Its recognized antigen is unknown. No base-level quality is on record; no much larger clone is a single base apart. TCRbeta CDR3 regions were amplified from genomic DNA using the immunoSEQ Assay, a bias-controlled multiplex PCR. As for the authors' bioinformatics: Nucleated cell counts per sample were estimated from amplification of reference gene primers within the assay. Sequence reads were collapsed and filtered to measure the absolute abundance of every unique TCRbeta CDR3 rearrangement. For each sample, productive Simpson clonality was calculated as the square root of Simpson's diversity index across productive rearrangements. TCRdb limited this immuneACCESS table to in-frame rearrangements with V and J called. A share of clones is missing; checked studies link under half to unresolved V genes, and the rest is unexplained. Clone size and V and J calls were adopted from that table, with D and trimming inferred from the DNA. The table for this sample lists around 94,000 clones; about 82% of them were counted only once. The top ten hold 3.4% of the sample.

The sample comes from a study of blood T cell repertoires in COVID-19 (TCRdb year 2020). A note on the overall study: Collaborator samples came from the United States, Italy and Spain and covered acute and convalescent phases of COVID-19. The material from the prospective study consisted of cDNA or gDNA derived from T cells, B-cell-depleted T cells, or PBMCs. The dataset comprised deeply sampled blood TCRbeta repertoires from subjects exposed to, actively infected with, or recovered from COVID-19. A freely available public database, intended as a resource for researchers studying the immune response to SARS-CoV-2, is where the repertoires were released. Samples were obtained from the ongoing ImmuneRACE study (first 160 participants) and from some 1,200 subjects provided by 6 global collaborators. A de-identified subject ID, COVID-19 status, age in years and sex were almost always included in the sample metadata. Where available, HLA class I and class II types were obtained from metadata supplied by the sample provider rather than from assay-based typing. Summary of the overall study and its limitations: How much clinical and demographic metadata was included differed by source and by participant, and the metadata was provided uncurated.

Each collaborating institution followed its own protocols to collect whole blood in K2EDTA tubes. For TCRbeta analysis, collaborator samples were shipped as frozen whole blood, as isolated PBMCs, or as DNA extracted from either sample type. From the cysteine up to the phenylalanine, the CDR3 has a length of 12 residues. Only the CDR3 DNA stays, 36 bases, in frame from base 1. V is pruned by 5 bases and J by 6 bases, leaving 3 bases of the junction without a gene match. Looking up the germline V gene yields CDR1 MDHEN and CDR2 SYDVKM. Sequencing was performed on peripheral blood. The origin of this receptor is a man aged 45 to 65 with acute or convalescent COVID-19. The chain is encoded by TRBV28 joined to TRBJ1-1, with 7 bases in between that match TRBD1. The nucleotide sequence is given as TGTGCCAGCAGTCTCGGGACAGCTGAAGCTTTCTTT. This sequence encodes CASSLGTAEAFF.